These T cell receptor beta chains were read from a single sample in a study of cytomegalovirus exposure and HLA in healthy donors. Method: immunoSEQ multiplex PCR; TCRdb's copy keeps in-frame clones and lacks some. The sample carries about 140,000 clones, 77% recorded once. Sample: PBMCs. These receptors originate from a female donor in good health and CMV-seronegative. Each CDR3 is given with its conserved first and last residue. D genes are given only for firm matches. Rows may omit the clone size; those that give it use once, few, many or a size class.

D gene,V gene,J gene,clone size,CDR3 protein,CDR3 DNA
.,TRBV6-5,TRBJ1-3,.,CASSSGLVSGNTIYF,TGTGCCAGCAGCTCCGGACTGGTCTCTGGAAACACCATATATTTT
.,TRBV4-1,TRBJ2-6,.,CASSQPTSSLSSGANVLTF,TGCGCCAGCAGCCAACCCACCTCCTCACTTAGCTCTGGGGCCAACGTCCTGACTTTC
.,TRBV11-2,TRBJ2-1,.,CASSLRTLDEQFF,TGTGCCAGCAGCTTGAGAACCCTCGATGAGCAGTTCTTC
.,TRBV4-1,TRBJ2-5,.,CASSQDTQHFEETQYF,TGCGCCAGCAGCCAAGATACCCAACATTTTGAAGAGACCCAGTACTTC
.,TRBV7-8,TRBJ2-5,.,CATLGGETQYF,TGTGCCACTTTGGGCGGGGAGACCCAGTACTTC
.,TRBV12-5,TRBJ1-2,.,CASYMLANYGYTF,TGTGCTAGTTACATGCTAGCTAACTATGGCTACACCTTC
.,TRBV5-4,TRBJ2-1,.,CASSPDLEREQFF,TGTGCCAGCAGCCCAGATCTAGAGCGTGAGCAGTTCTTC
TRBD2,TRBV29-1,TRBJ2-1,.,CSVEGGRDPSGASSYNEQFF,TGCAGCGTTGAAGGGGGACGTGATCCTAGCGGGGCGAGCTCCTACAATGAGCAGTTCTTC
TRBD1,TRBV27,TRBJ1-1,.,CASRNEESQSTGMNTEAFF,TGTGCCAGCAGAAACGAGGAATCTCAATCGACAGGGATGAACACTGAAGCTTTCTTT
TRBD2,TRBV9,TRBJ2-5,once,CASSVQWTSETQYF,TGTGCCAGCAGCGTACAGTGGACTAGTGAGACCCAGTACTTC
.,TRBV5-5,TRBJ1-2,once,CASSLGGAHYGYTF,TGTGCCAGCAGCTTGGGGGGCGCTCACTATGGCTACACCTTC
TRBD1,TRBV12-5,TRBJ2-5,.,CASGDYGTGPQETQYF,TGTGCTAGTGGTGACTATGGGACAGGACCCCAAGAGACCCAGTACTTC
TRBD2,TRBV18,TRBJ2-5,.,CASSPITSGDGETQYF,TGTGCCAGCTCACCAATCACTAGCGGGGACGGGGAGACCCAGTACTTC
.,TRBV7-2,TRBJ2-5,.,CASSWRQDGTQYF,TGTGCCAGCAGCTGGCGACAGGACGGGACCCAGTACTTC
.,TRBV6-1,TRBJ1-5,.,CASTTGTSNQPQHF,TGTGCCAGCACTACCGGGACATCGAATCAGCCCCAGCATTTT
TRBD1,TRBV28,TRBJ2-2,.,CASSLTQGVFGTGELFF,TGTGCCAGCAGTTTAACCCAGGGGGTATTCGGCACCGGGGAGCTGTTTTTT
TRBD1,TRBV7-9,TRBJ2-1,.,CASSPGGTGIYEQFF,TGTGCCAGCAGCCCCGGTGGGACAGGGATTTATGAGCAGTTCTTC
.,TRBV7-2,TRBJ2-7,.,CASSLAQVTYEQYF,TGTGCCAGCAGCTTGGCACAGGTGACCTACGAGCAGTACTTC
TRBD1,TRBV6-5,TRBJ1-1,.,CASRRTGANTEAFF,TGTGCCAGCAGAAGGACAGGCGCGAACACTGAAGCTTTCTTT
TRBD1,TRBV7-8,TRBJ2-1,.,CASSLRGRRDRVLNEQFF,TGTGCCAGCAGCTTAAGGGGCCGCCGGGACAGGGTTCTGAATGAGCAGTTCTTC
TRBD2,TRBV2,TRBJ2-5,.,CASSEGSGGLGQETQYF,TGTGCCAGCAGTGAGGGAAGCGGGGGCTTAGGCCAAGAGACCCAGTACTTC
.,TRBV11-2,TRBJ1-3,.,CASSLLQGGNTIYF,TGTGCCAGCAGCTTACTCCAGGGCGGAAACACCATATATTTT
.,TRBV19,TRBJ1-5,once,CASSTSAAAGGLAQHF,TGTGCCAGTAGTACGTCCGCGGCGGCGGGTGGTTTAGCCCAGCATTTT
.,TRBV11-3,TRBJ1-1,.,CASSLAGQEGTEAFF,TGTGCCAGCAGCTTAGCGGGCCAGGAGGGCACTGAAGCTTTCTTT
.,TRBV6-5,TRBJ2-4,few,CASSLQGAKNIQYF,TGTGCCAGCAGTCTCCAGGGGGCCAAAAACATTCAGTACTTC
.,TRBV5-1,TRBJ1-1,.,CASSLERRGSPEAFF,TGCGCCAGCAGCTTGGAGCGCAGGGGATCCCCTGAAGCTTTCTTT
TRBD2,TRBV11-2,TRBJ2-7,.,CASSISSPGGYEQYF,TGTGCCAGCAGTATTTCCTCGCCGGGAGGGTACGAGCAGTACTTC
.,TRBV7-2,TRBJ2-3,once,CASSLGLPSTDTQYF,TGTGCCAGCAGCTTAGGACTCCCCAGCACAGATACGCAGTATTTT
.,TRBV6-1,TRBJ1-2,.,CASSDLYGYTF,TGTGCCAGCAGTGACCTCTATGGCTACACCTTC
.,TRBV10-3,TRBJ2-5,.,CAISDVATQETQYF,TGTGCCATCAGTGATGTAGCGACCCAAGAGACCCAGTACTTC
TRBD1,TRBV18,TRBJ2-5,.,CASSGQGVRETQYF,TGTGCCAGCTCGGGACAGGGTGTTCGAGAGACCCAGTACTTC
TRBD2,TRBV5-1,TRBJ2-5,.,CATGLAGSQETQYF,TGCGCCACAGGACTAGCGGGGAGCCAGGAGACCCAGTACTTC
.,TRBV29-1,TRBJ2-5,.,CSVTSRQGLTGQETQYF,TGCAGCGTAACCTCCCGCCAGGGGCTAACGGGGCAAGAGACCCAGTACTTC
TRBD2,TRBV4-1,TRBJ2-3,.,CASSQEGTGGDVLDTQYF,TGCGCCAGCAGCCAAGAGGGGACGGGGGGGGACGTTCTTGATACGCAGTATTTT
.,TRBV19,TRBJ2-5,.,CATSLLGRPQETQYF,TGTGCCACCTCACTTCTTGGGAGACCCCAAGAGACCCAGTACTTC
TRBD1,TRBV7-2,TRBJ1-4,few,CASRAGTGNEKLFF,TGTGCCAGCAGAGCCGGGACAGGCAATGAAAAACTGTTTTTT
TRBD1,TRBV28,TRBJ1-2,.,CASSSDRGSYTF,TGTGCCAGCAGTTCGGACAGGGGAAGCTACACCTTC